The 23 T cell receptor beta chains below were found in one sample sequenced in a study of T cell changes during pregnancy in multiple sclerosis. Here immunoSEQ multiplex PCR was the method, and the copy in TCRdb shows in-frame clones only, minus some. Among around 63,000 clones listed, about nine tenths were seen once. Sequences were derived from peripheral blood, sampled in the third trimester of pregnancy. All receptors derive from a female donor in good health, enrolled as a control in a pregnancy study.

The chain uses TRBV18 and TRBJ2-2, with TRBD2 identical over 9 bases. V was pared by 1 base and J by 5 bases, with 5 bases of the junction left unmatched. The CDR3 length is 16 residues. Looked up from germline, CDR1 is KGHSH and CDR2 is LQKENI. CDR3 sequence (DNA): TGTGCCAGCTCACCACTTGCTAGCGGGGAAACCGGGGAGCTGTTTTTT. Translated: CASSPLASGETGELFF. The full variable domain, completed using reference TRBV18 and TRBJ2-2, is NAGVMQNPRHLVRRRGQEARLRCSPMKGHSHVYWYRQLPEEGLKFMVYLQKENIIDESGMPKERFSAEFPKEGPSILRIQQVVRGDSAAYFCASSPLASGETGELFFGEGSRLTVL.

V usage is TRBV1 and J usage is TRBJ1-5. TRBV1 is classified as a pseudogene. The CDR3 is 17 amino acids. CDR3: CTSSQDPGEGSNQPQHF. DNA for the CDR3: TGCACCAGCAGCCAAGATCCAGGGGAGGGTAGCAATCAGCCCCAGCATTTT.

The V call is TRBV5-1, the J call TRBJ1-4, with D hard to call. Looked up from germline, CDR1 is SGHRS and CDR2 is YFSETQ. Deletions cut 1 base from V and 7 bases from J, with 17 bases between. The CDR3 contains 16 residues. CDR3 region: CASSLFEPRGTEKLFF. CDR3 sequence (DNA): TGCGCCAGCAGCTTGTTCGAACCAAGAGGCACTGAAAAACTGTTTTTT.

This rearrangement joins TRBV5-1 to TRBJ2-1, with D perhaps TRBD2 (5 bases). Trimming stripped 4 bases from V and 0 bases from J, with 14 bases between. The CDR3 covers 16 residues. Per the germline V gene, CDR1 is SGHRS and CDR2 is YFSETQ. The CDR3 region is CASSPPLAISYNEQFF. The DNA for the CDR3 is TGCGCCAGCAGCCCTCCCCTAGCAATCTCCTACAATGAGCAGTTCTTC.

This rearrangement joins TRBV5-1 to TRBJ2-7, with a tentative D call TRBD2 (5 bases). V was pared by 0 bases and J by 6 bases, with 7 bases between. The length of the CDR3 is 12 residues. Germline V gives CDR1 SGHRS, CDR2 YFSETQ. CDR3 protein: CASSLVGGEQYF. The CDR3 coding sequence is TGCGCCAGCAGCTTGGTAGGAGGCGAGCAGTACTTC.

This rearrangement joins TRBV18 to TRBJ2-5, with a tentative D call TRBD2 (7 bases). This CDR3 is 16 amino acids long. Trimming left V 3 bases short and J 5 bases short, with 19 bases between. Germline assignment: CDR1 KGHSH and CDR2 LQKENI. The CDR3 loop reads CASSPEGGRGGETQYF. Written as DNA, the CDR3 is TGTGCCAGCTCACCGGAGGGGGGGAGAGGAGGTGAGACCCAGTACTTC.

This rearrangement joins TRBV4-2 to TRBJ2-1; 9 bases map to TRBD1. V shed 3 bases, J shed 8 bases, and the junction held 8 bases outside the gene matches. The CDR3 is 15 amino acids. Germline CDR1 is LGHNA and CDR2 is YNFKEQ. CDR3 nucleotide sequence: TGTGCCAGCAGCCACCGGGACAGGGAATTTTATGAGCAGTTCTTC. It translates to CASSHRDREFYEQFF.

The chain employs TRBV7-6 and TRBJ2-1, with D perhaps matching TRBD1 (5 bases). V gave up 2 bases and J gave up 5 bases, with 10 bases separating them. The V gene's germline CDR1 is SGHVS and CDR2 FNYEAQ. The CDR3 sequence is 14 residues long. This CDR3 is CASSLSGFDNEQFF. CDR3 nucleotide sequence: TGTGCCAGCAGCTTATCAGGGTTCGACAATGAGCAGTTCTTC.

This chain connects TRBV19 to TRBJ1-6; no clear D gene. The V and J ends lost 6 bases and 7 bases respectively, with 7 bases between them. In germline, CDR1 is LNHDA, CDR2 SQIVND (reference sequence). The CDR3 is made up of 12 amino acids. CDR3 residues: CASRAPNSPLHF. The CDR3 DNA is TGTGCCAGTAGGGCTCCGAATTCACCCCTCCACTTT.

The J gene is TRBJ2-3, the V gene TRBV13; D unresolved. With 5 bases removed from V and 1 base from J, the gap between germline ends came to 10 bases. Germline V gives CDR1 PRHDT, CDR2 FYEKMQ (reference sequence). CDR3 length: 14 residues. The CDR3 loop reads CASSVERGTDTQYF. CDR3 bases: TGTGCCAGCAGCGTGGAGAGAGGCACAGATACGCAGTATTTT.

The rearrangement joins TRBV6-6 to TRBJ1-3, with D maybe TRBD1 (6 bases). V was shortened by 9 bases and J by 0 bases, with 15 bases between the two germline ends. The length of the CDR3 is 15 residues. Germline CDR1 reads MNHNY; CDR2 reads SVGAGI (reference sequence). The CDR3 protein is CARWTAGSSGNTIYF. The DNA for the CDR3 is TGTGCCAGATGGACAGCCGGATCCTCTGGAAACACCATATATTTT.

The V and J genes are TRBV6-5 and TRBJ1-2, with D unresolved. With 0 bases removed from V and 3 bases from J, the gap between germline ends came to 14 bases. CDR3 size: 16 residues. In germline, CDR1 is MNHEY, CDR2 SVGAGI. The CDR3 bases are TGTGCCAGCAGTTACTCGAGAGCACAGTACTACTATGGCTACACCTTC. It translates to CASSYSRAQYYYGYTF.

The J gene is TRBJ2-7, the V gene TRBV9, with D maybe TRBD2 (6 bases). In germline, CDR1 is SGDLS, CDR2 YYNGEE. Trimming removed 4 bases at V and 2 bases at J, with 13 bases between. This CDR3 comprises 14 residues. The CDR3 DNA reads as TGTGCCAGCAGCCCACCGGGACTCACCTACGAGCAGTACTTC. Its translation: CASSPPGLTYEQYF.

The CDR3 sequence is CASSKRTDSYEQYF. As DNA, the CDR3 is TGTGCCAGTAGTAAGAGGACAGATTCCTACGAGCAGTACTTC. This sequence joins TRBV19 and TRBJ2-7; possible D gene TRBD1, 6 bases. This CDR3 has 14 residues. Germline-derived CDR1 and CDR2 are LNHDA and SQIVND (reference sequence). Trimming took off 4 bases at V and 1 base at J, with 11 bases between the two ends.

The DNA for the CDR3 is TGTGCCAGCAGTTATATATCAGGAGGGAGCAATCAGCCCCAGCATTTT. It specifies CASSYISGGSNQPQHF. V gene TRBV6-6 combines with J gene TRBJ1-5; D unresolved. This CDR3 is built from 16 residues. Per germline, CDR1 MNHNY and CDR2 SVGAGI (reference sequence). Trimming removed 3 bases at V and 1 base at J, with 13 bases between.

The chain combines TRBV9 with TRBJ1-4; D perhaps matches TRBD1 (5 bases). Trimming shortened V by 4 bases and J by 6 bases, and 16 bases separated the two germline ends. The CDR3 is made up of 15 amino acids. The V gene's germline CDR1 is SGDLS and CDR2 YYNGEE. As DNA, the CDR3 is TGTGCCAGCAGCCCCCTTCCAGGGCTCTATGAAAAACTGTTTTTT. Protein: CASSPLPGLYEKLFF. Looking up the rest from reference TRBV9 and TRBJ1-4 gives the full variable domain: DSGVTQTPKHLITATGQRVTLRCSPRSGDLSVYWYQQSLDQGLQFLIQYYNGEERAKGNILERFSAQQFPDLHSELNLSSLELGDSALYFCASSPLPGLYEKLFFGSGTQLSVL.

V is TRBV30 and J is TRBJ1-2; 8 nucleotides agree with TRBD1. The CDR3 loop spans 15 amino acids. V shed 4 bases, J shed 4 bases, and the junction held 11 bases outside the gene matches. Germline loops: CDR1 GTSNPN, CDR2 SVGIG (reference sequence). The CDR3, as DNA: TGTGCCTGGATCTCTAAGGACAGGGCCTTCTATGGCTACACCTTC. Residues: CAWISKDRAFYGYTF.

CDR3 sequence: CASSFQGMPYEQYF. The DNA of the CDR3 is TGCGCCAGCAGCTTTCAGGGGATGCCCTACGAGCAGTACTTC. The chain uses TRBV5-1 and TRBJ2-7, with TRBD1 as a possible D gene (6 bases). This CDR3 spans 14 amino acids. Germline CDR1 reads SGHRS; CDR2 reads YFSETQ. Trimming cost V 2 bases and J 2 bases, with 11 bases left between them.

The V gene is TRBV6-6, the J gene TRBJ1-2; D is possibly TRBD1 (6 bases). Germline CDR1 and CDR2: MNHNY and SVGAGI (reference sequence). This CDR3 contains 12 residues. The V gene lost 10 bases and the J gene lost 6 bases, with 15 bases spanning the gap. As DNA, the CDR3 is TGTGCCACCGGGGGGGCGGTTAATGGCTACACCTTC. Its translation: CATGGAVNGYTF.

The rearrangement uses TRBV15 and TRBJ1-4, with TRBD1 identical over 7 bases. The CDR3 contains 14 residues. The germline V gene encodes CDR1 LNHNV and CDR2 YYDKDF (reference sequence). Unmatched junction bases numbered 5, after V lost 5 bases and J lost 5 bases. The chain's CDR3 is CATSHGTENEKLFF. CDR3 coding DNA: TGTGCCACCAGCCACGGGACAGAAAATGAAAAACTGTTTTTT.

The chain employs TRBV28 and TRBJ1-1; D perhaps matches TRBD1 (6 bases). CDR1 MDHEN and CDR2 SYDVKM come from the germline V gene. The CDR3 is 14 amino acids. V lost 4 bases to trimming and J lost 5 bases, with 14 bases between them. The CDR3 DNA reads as TGTGCCAGCAGTTATCAGGGGCTGGAGACTGAAGCTTTCTTT. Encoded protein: CASSYQGLETEAFF.

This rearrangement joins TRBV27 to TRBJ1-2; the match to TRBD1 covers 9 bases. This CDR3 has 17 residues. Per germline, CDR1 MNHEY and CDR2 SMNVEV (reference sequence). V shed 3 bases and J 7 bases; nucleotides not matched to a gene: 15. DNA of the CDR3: TGTGCCAGCAGTTTCCGTGTTCGGACAGGGGAGGTGGGTGGCTACACCTTC. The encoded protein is CASSFRVRTGEVGGYTF.

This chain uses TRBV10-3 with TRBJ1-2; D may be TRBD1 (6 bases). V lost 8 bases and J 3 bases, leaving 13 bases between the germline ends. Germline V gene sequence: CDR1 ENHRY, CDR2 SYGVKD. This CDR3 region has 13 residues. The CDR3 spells CAIGPGEYYGYTF. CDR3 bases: TGTGCCATCGGTCCAGGGGAGTACTATGGCTACACCTTC.